The rows below give T cell receptor beta chains drawn from one sample of a study of T cells in Graves' hyperthyroidism and ophthalmopathy. Each CDR3 protein gets one entry after TCRdb re-called the multiplex PCR reads with MiXCR. The sample lists hundreds of thousands of distinct CDR3 sequences, around 15% occurring once. What was sequenced was blood. All receptors derive from a woman aged 25-40 years with Graves' hyperthyroidism. CDR3s include the opening cysteine and the closing phenylalanine or tryptophan.

V gene | CDR3 length | CDR3 protein
TRBV19 | 15 | CASSITGGDKETQYF
TRBV11-3 | 16 | CASSLGRDFSYNEQFF
TRBV20-1 | 13 | CSASRTRVGEQYF
TRBV13 | 14 | CASSLKWQGVGYTF
TRBV27 | 13 | CASSLTGEYGYTF
TRBV6-1 | 13 | CASREDSDYGYTF
TRBV20-1 | 16 | CSAIVPGLGETDTQYF
TRBV9 | 16 | CASSVQPGGEGGELFF
TRBV7-8 | 15 | CASSLPRTSDYEQYF
TRBV6-1 | 11 | CASDLGYGYTF
TRBV12-3/TRBV12-4 | 18 | CASSSGYRTGSMNTEAFF
TRBV20-1 | 14 | CSARDPGGGLWAFF
TRBV6-1 | 14 | CASSPLETLYEQYF
TRBV2 | 16 | CASRATTGAQQETQYF
TRBV28 | 15 | CASRSGTSGVYEQYF
TRBV18 | 15 | CAGSQGAGSNQPQHF
TRBV5-6 | 15 | CASSLVAGGLNEQYF
TRBV29-1 | 12 | CSSGQMNTEAFF
TRBV12-3/TRBV12-4 | 14 | CASSLAGGWGEQYF
TRBV27 | 13 | CASGRMNTGELFF
TRBV20-1 | 11 | CSARPSGEQYF
TRBV6-1 | 11 | CASSWSDTQYF
TRBV20-1 | 13 | CSAEVPNLYEQYF
TRBV6-6 | 14 | CASSYEGGYTEAFF
TRBV7-3 | 16 | CASSLWGGSSYNEQFF
TRBV9 | 14 | CASSVGGGGQEQYF
TRBV3-1 | 15 | CASSLQGLSYNEQFF
TRBV18 | 15 | CASSPTRDVYNEQFF
TRBV25-1 | 14 | CASSLSRLRDTQYF
TRBV6-1 | 13 | CASSHGRGETQYF
TRBV7-3 | 13 | CASRTNRGTEAFF
TRBV15 | 12 | CATSRDHYEQYF
TRBV3-1 | 17 | CASSHTSPGLAFYEQYF
TRBV30 | 14 | CASSIGRPNTEAFF
TRBV12-3/TRBV12-4 | 15 | CASSQGGNNPLTQYF
TRBV3-1 | 21 | CASSQLLSFRRTGTDTDTQYF
TRBV5-1 | 15 | CASSNGGSARGELFF
TRBV20-1 | 17 | CSASKSLGRQLNSPLHF
TRBV6-5 | 18 | CASSYWGTGAQKNYGYTF
TRBV12-3/TRBV12-4 | 12 | CASNPRQETQYF
TRBV28 | 16 | CASSLYGSGRGETQYF
TRBV2 | 12 | CASRGTSGEQYF
TRBV7-2 | 14 | CANSSPVSQETQYF
TRBV6-2/TRBV6-3 | 14 | CASSWTGMSTEAFF
TRBV29-1 | 13 | CSVEDQGQGTQYF